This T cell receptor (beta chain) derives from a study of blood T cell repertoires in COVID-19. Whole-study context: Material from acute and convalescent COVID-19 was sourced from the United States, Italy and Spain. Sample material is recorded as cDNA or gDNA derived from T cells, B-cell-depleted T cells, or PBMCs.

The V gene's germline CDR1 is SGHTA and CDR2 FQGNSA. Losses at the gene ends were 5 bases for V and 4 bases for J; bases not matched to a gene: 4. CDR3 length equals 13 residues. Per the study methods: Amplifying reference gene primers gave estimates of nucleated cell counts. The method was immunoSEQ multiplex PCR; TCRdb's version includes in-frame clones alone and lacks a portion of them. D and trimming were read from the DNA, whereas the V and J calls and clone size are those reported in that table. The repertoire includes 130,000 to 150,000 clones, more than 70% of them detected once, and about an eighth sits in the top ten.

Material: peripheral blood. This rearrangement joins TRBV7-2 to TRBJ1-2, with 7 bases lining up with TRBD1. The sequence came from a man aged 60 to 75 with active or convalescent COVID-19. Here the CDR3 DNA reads TGTGCCAGCAGCCCGGACAGGTTCTATGGCTACACCTTC. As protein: CASSPDRFYGYTF. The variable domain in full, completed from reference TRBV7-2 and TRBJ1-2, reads GAGVSQSPSNKVTEKGKDVELRCDPISGHTALYWYRQSLGQGLEFLIYFQGNSAPDKSGLPSDRFSAERTGGSVSTLTIQRTQQEDSAVYLCASSPDRFYGYTFGSGTRLTVV.